A selection of T cell receptor beta chains follows, all from one sample in a study of T cells in Graves' hyperthyroidism and ophthalmopathy. Each CDR3 protein gets one entry after TCRdb re-called the multiplex PCR reads with MiXCR. Seen here are about 640,000 distinct CDR3 sequences, roughly 15% observed once, and the top ten hold around 13%. The sequenced sample was blood. The receptors originated from a woman aged 45-65 years with Graves' ophthalmopathy. CDR3s include the opening cysteine and the closing phenylalanine or tryptophan. D genes are given only for firm matches. For some rows the clone size is stated as once, few or many, or as a class when expanded; others skip it.

TRBD2 | TRBJ2-1 | TRBV7-2 | many | CASSPRLAGGPSSYNEQFF | TGTGCCAGCAGCCCCCGACTAGCGGGAGGGCCGAGCTCCTACAATGAGCAGTTCTTC
. | TRBJ2-1 | TRBV20-1 | few | CSARLGQNNEQFF | TGCAGTGCTAGATTAGGGCAGAACAATGAGCAGTTCTTC
. | TRBJ2-1 | TRBV6-1 | . | CASSPNPLPYDEQFF | TGTGCCAGCAGTCCCAACCCGCTACCGTACGATGAGCAGTTCTTC
TRBD2 | TRBJ2-7 | TRBV5-6 | . | CASSLGLAGGIAYEQYF | TGTGCCAGCAGTTTGGGACTAGCGGGAGGAATAGCCTACGAGCAGTACTTC
. | TRBJ2-1 | TRBV18 | many | CASSPAGSANEQFF | TGTGCCAGCTCACCCGCGGGCTCCGCGAATGAGCAGTTCTTC
. | TRBJ1-1 | TRBV7-2 | many | CASSSGFGEGTEAFF | TGTGCCAGCAGCTCGGGATTCGGAGAGGGGACTGAAGCTTTCTTT
. | TRBJ2-2 | TRBV6-2/TRBV6-3 | . | CAGAGQGRTGELFF | TGTGCCGGGGCGGGGCAGGGCAGGACCGGGGAGCTGTTTTTT
TRBD2 | TRBJ2-1 | TRBV18 | many | CASSWTSGSNEQFF | TGTGCCAGCTCATGGACTAGCGGGAGCAATGAGCAGTTCTTC
TRBD2 | TRBJ2-1 | TRBV7-3 | many | CASSSHGAGGPHEQFF | TGTGCCAGCAGCTCCCATGGGGCGGGAGGGCCACATGAGCAGTTCTTC
. | TRBJ1-1 | TRBV28 | many | CASSPPRPEAFF | TGTGCCAGCAGTCCCCCAAGACCGGAAGCTTTCTTT
. | TRBJ2-1 | TRBV9 | . | CASSVANYNEQFF | TGTGCCAGCAGCGTAGCTAACTACAATGAGCAGTTCTTC
TRBD2 | TRBJ2-1 | TRBV29-1 | few | CSANTHLISGSSYNEQFF | TGCAGCGCTAATACCCACTTAATTAGCGGGAGCTCCTACAATGAGCAGTTCTTC
. | TRBJ2-5 | TRBV11-2 | once | CASSFSYPLRDTSETQYF | TGTGCCAGCAGCTTTAGTTACCCACTCCGGGACACGTCAGAGACCCAGTACTTC
TRBD2 | TRBJ2-7 | TRBV14 | . | CASSQYGTSRYEQYF | TGTGCCAGCAGCCAATACGGGACTAGCAGATACGAGCAGTACTTC
. | TRBJ2-3 | TRBV30 | . | CAWSEGADTQYF | TGTGCCTGGAGCGAAGGGGCAGATACGCAGTATTTT
. | TRBJ1-2 | TRBV28 | . | CASSPHGGPSVDGENYGYTF | TGTGCCAGCAGCCCTCACGGGGGGCCGAGTGTGGACGGAGAAAACTATGGCTACACCTTC
TRBD2 | TRBJ2-1 | TRBV16 | . | CASSDTSGSHNEQFF | TGTGCCAGCAGCGACACTAGCGGGAGTCACAATGAGCAGTTCTTC
. | TRBJ1-1 | TRBV7-9 | many | CASSLALKSTEAFF | TGTGCCAGCAGCTTAGCGCTAAAATCCACTGAAGCTTTCTTT
. | TRBJ2-4 | TRBV7-2 | . | CASSPTRKNIQYF | TGTGCCAGCAGCCCGACTAGGAAAAACATTCAGTACTTC
TRBD2 | TRBJ2-7 | TRBV12-3/TRBV12-4 | many | CASRGRAGLDEQYF | TGTGCCAGCAGGGGGAGGGCCGGCTTGGACGAGCAGTACTTC
. | TRBJ1-4 | TRBV7-2 | . | CASSLAGHSNEKLFF | TGTGCCAGCAGCTTAGCAGGACATTCTAATGAAAAACTGTTTTTT
. | TRBJ2-3 | TRBV4-2 | few | CASSQGGGRGADTQYF | TGTGCCAGCAGCCAAGGAGGAGGCAGGGGGGCAGATACGCAGTATTTT
TRBD1 | TRBJ2-1 | TRBV4-3 | many | CASSRGQGNEQFF | TGCGCCAGCAGCAGGGGACAGGGCAATGAGCAGTTCTTC
. | TRBJ1-2 | TRBV12-3/TRBV12-4 | many | CASSPPGTANYGYTF | TGTGCCAGCAGCCCCCCCGGGACGGCTAACTATGGCTACACCTTC
TRBD1 | TRBJ1-6 | TRBV7-8 | many | CASSSGQGDSPLHF | TGTGCCAGCAGCTCGGGACAGGGGGATTCACCCCTCCACTTT
TRBD1 | TRBJ2-7 | TRBV2 | many | CAIEYRGYEQYF | TGTGCCATAGAGTACAGGGGGTACGAGCAGTACTTC
. | TRBJ2-2 | TRBV6-1 | . | CASTQLGNTGELFF | TGTGCCAGCACCCAGCTAGGAAACACCGGGGAGCTGTTTTTT
. | TRBJ2-2 | TRBV2 | few | CASNSGLSGAGELFF | TGTGCCAGCAACAGCGGACTATCCGGGGCCGGGGAGCTGTTTTTT
. | TRBJ1-2 | TRBV7-2 | . | CASSLEGASNYGYTF | TGTGCCAGCAGCTTAGAAGGAGCTTCTAACTATGGCTACACCTTC
TRBD2 | TRBJ2-3 | TRBV2 | many | CASRGTSGHTDTQYF | TGTGCCAGCAGAGGGACTAGCGGGCACACAGATACGCAGTATTTT
TRBD2 | TRBJ2-2 | TRBV7-2 | many | CASSLGLAEGAGELFF | TGTGCCAGCAGCCTCGGACTAGCGGAAGGGGCCGGGGAGCTGTTTTTT